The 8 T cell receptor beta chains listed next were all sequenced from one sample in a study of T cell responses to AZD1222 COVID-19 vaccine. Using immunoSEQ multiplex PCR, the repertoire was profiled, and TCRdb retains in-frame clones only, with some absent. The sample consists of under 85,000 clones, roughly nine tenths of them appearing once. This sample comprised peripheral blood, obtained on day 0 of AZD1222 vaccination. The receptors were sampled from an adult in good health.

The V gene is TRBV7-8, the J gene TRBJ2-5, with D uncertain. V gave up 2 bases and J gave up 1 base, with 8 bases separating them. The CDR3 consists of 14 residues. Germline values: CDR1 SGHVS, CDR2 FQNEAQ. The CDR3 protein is CASSLSLSQETQYF. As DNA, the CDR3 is TGTGCCAGCAGCTTAAGTCTGTCCCAAGAGACCCAGTACTTC.

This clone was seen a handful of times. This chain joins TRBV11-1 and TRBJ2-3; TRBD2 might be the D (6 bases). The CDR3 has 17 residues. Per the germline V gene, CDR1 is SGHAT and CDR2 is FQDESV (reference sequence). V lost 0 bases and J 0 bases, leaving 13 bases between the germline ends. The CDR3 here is CASSLAKLAASTDTQYF. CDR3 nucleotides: TGTGCCAGCAGCTTAGCGAAACTAGCAGCTAGCACAGATACGCAGTATTTT.

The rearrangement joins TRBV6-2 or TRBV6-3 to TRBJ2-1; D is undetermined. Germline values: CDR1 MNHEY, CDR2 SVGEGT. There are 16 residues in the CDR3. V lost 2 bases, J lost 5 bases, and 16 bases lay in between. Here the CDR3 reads CASSYAYIPTNNEQFF. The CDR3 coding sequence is TGTGCCAGCAGTTACGCGTATATCCCGACCAACAATGAGCAGTTCTTC.

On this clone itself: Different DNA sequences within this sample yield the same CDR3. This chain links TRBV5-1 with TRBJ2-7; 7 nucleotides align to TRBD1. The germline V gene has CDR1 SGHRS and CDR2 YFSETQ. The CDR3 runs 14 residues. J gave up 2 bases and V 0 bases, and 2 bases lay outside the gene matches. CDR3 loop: CASSLGDRAYEQYF. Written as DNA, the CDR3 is TGCGCCAGCAGCTTGGGGGACAGAGCCTACGAGCAGTACTTC. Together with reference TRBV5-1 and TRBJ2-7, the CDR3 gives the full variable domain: KAGVTQTPRYLIKTRGQQVTLSCSPISGHRSVSWYQQTPGQGLQFLFEYFSETQRNKGNFPGRFSGRQFSNSRSEMNVSTLELGDSALYLCASSLGDRAYEQYFGPGTRLTVT.

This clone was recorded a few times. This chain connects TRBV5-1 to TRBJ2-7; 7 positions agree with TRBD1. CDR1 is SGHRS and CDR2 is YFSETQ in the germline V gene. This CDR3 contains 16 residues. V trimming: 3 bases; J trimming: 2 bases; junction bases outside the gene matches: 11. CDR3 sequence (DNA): TGCGCCAGCAGCTCCCTACCCGGGACAGATGCCTACGAGCAGTACTTC. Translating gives CASSSLPGTDAYEQYF.

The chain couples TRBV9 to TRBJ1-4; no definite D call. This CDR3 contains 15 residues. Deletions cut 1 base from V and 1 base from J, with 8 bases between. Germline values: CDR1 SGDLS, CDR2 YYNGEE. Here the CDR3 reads CASSVIGGTNEKLFF. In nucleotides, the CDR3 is TGTGCCAGCAGCGTAATTGGCGGAACTAATGAAAAACTGTTTTTT.

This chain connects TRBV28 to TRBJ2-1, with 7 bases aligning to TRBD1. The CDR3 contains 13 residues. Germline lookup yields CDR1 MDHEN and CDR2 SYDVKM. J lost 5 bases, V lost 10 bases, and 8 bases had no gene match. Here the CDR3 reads CAILGQRDNEQFF. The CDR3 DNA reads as TGTGCCATCCTGGGACAGCGCGACAATGAGCAGTTCTTC.

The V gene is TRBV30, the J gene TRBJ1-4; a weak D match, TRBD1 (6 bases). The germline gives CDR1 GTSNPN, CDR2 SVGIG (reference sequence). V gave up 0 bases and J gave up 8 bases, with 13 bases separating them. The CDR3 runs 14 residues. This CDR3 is CAWSVLGAREKLFF. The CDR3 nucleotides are TGTGCCTGGAGTGTGTTGGGGGCACGGGAAAAACTGTTTTTT.